The 5 T cell receptor beta chains presented below share a single source sample, sequenced in a study of cytomegalovirus exposure and HLA in healthy donors. Primers included in the PCR were 60 Vbeta and 13 Jbeta primers. Here immunoSEQ multiplex PCR was the method, and the copy in TCRdb shows in-frame clones only, minus some. The profile covers 120,000 to 150,000 clones, with under 70% appearing a single time and around 6.3% taken by the ten largest. What was sequenced was PBMCs. The receptors stem from a woman aged 55-69 years in good health and CMV-seronegative.

The chain uses TRBV29-1 and TRBJ2-1, with D perhaps TRBD2 (7 bases). Trimming took 6 bases from V and 10 from J, leaving 22 bases between them. This CDR3 is 14 amino acids long. Per germline, CDR1 SQVTM and CDR2 ANQGSEA. The CDR3 sequence: CSVGHPGGTREQFF. The DNA of the CDR3 is TGCAGCGTCGGGCACCCCGGGGGGACACGAGAGCAGTTCTTC.

CDR3 sequence (DNA): TGTGCGGTACAGGGGGGGTACGAGCAGTACTTC. Encoded protein: CAVQGGYEQYF. The V and J genes are TRBV6-5 and TRBJ2-7, with TRBD1 as a possible D gene (8 bases). Germline V gene lookup returns CDR1 MNHEY and CDR2 SVGAGI. This CDR3 spans 11 amino acids.

This chain uses TRBV9 with TRBJ1-2; D may be TRBD1 (6 bases). Germline V gene sequence: CDR1 SGDLS, CDR2 YYNGEE. This CDR3 contains 15 residues. V was clipped by 3 bases and J by 4 bases, with 16 bases between them. The CDR3 region has the DNA TGTGCCAGCAGCGCGACAGTACAGGGTGGCTATGGCTACACCTTC. This codes for CASSATVQGGYGYTF. The full variable domain, completed using reference TRBV9 and TRBJ1-2, is DSGVTQTPKHLITATGQRVTLRCSPRSGDLSVYWYQQSLDQGLQFLIQYYNGEERAKGNILERFSAQQFPDLHSELNLSSLELGDSALYFCASSATVQGGYGYTFGSGTRLTVV.

V gene TRBV19 combines with J gene TRBJ2-7; perhaps TRBD2 as D (6 bases). The germline V gene has CDR1 LNHDA and CDR2 SQIVND (reference sequence). Trimming cost V 4 bases and J 6 bases, with 13 bases left between them. CDR3 size: 13 residues. The CDR3 reads CASSTRLGGEQYF. DNA for the CDR3: TGTGCCAGTAGTACCCGCCTGGGGGGCGAGCAGTACTTC.

This clone has only a few counts. This chain joins TRBV4-3 and TRBJ1-2; D is unclear. The CDR3 is made up of 13 amino acids. CDR1 and CDR2 (germline): LGHNA, YSLEER. The V gene lost 8 bases and the J gene lost 4 bases, with 14 bases spanning the gap. CDR3 sequence reads: CASAPGVFYGYTF. The CDR3 DNA reads TGCGCCAGCGCACCCGGGGTATTCTATGGCTACACCTTC.